A selection of T cell receptor beta chains follows, all from one sample in a study of T cells after yellow fever vaccination. TCRdb used MiXCR to reprocess the 5' RACE reads, holding one entry per CDR3 protein. The profile shows approximately 300,000 distinct CDR3 sequences, approximately 12% of them singletons. Material: CD4+ T cells sorted from PBMCs, obtained 45 days after the yellow fever booster vaccination. The receptors stem from a man aged 18-30 years who received the YFV17D yellow fever vaccine. Both conserved end residues are part of each CDR3. D genes are given only for firm matches. The size field is filled for only some rows; it gives once, few, many or a size class.

d_gene,j_gene,v_gene,abundance,CDR3aa,CDR3nt
TRBD2,TRBJ2-3,TRBV7-2,-,CASSLASSGGLLGQYF,TGTGCCAGCAGCTTAGCGTCTAGCGGGGGGCTATTAGGACAGTATTTT
-,TRBJ1-2,TRBV5-1,many,CASSLVGDDYGYTF,TGCGCCAGCAGCTTGGTAGGGGATGACTATGGCTACACCTTC
-,TRBJ1-5,TRBV2,few,CASKQGNEQPQHF,TGTGCCAGCAAACAGGGAAATGAGCAGCCCCAGCATTTT
TRBD2,TRBJ2-2,TRBV7-2,few,CASSFRGGRTGELFF,TGTGCCAGCAGCTTCCGGGGGGGACGGACCGGGGAGCTGTTTTTT
TRBD2,TRBJ2-5,TRBV6-2/TRBV6-3,few,CASSQRLAGTPQETQYF,TGTGCCAGCAGTCAACGACTAGCGGGGACCCCCCAAGAGACCCAGTACTTC
TRBD1,TRBJ1-2,TRBV11-2,-,CASSLVAGGDANYGYTF,TGTGCCAGCAGCTTAGTCGCAGGGGGCGATGCTAACTATGGCTACACCTTC
TRBD1,TRBJ2-3,TRBV7-2,-,CASSYRGWDTDTQYF,TGTGCCAGCAGCTACAGGGGATGGGACACAGATACGCAGTATTTT
-,TRBJ2-3,TRBV20-1,few,CSADYPGTQYF,TGCAGTGCGGACTATCCGGGTACGCAGTATTTT
-,TRBJ2-3,TRBV4-2,many,CASSQDVSQQYF,TGTGCCAGCAGCCAAGACGTATCCCAGCAGTATTTT
-,TRBJ1-3,TRBV28,-,CASSLQDIGNTIYF,TGTGCCAGCAGTTTGCAGGATATTGGAAACACCATATATTTT
-,TRBJ2-5,TRBV7-9,-,CASSFLQRALLETQYF,TGTGCCAGCAGCTTCTTACAGCGGGCCTTGTTGGAGACCCAGTACTTC
TRBD2,TRBJ2-3,TRBV7-8,-,CASSLLDPTAGGSDTQYF,TGTGCCAGCAGCTTATTGGACCCCACGGCGGGGGGATCGGATACGCAGTATTTT
TRBD1,TRBJ2-6,TRBV4-2,many,CASSLGTGDSGANVLTF,TGTGCCAGCAGCCTGGGGACAGGGGACTCTGGGGCCAACGTCCTGACTTTC
-,TRBJ2-7,TRBV2,-,CASSNRVSYEQYF,TGTGCCAGCAGTAACAGGGTCTCCTACGAGCAGTACTTC
-,TRBJ1-1,TRBV24-1,many,CATSDKWGSAFF,TGTGCCACCAGTGATAAATGGGGGTCAGCTTTCTTT
-,TRBJ2-1,TRBV6-5,many,CASSPDGGSYNEQFF,TGTGCCAGCAGCCCCGACGGAGGTTCCTACAATGAGCAGTTCTTC
-,TRBJ1-1,TRBV2,many,CASRAQTLGDEAFF,TGTGCCAGCAGGGCGCAAACTCTGGGGGATGAAGCTTTCTTT
TRBD1,TRBJ1-1,TRBV4-1,few,CASSPGDSMNTEAFF,TGCGCCAGCAGCCCCGGGGACAGTATGAACACTGAAGCTTTCTTT
-,TRBJ2-7,TRBV18,many,CASSPNQQDEQYF,TGTGCCAGCTCACCCAACCAGCAGGACGAGCAGTACTTC
-,TRBJ1-4,TRBV5-4,few,CASRVFGAEKLFF,TGTGCCAGCAGAGTTTTTGGGGCTGAAAAACTGTTTTTT
-,TRBJ1-5,TRBV4-1,few,CASSQLGQVNQPQHF,TGCGCCAGCAGCCAATTGGGACAAGTCAATCAGCCCCAGCATTTT
-,TRBJ2-3,TRBV5-1,many,CASRQFPSTDTQYF,TGCGCCAGCAGACAGTTCCCTAGCACAGATACGCAGTATTTT
TRBD2,TRBJ2-1,TRBV12-5,few,CASGLPIAGSAYNEQFF,TGTGCTAGTGGTTTGCCAATAGCGGGAAGTGCCTACAATGAGCAGTTCTTC
-,TRBJ2-3,TRBV7-2,few,CASSVRTGTDTQYF,TGTGCCAGCTCCGTAAGAACGGGGACAGATACGCAGTATTTT
-,TRBJ1-1,TRBV3-1,-,CASSGDSLRAFF,TGTGCCAGCAGCGGTGACAGTCTTCGGGCTTTCTTT
TRBD2,TRBJ2-1,TRBV7-3,-,CASSPTGGNYNEQFF,TGTGCCAGCAGCCCAACCGGGGGGAACTACAATGAGCAGTTCTTC
-,TRBJ2-5,TRBV10-3,-,CAISERFQETQYF,TGTGCCATCAGTGAGCGGTTTCAAGAGACCCAGTACTTC
-,TRBJ2-3,TRBV6-5,many,CATSLGTVRDTQYF,TGTGCCACCTCTCTCGGGACGGTCAGGGATACGCAGTATTTT
-,TRBJ2-2,TRBV6-1,-,CASSGVYTGELFF,TGTGCCAGCAGCGGGGTCTACACCGGGGAGCTGTTTTTT
TRBD1,TRBJ1-6,TRBV18,-,CASRTGADNSPLHF,TGTGCCAGCCGGACAGGGGCGGATAATTCACCCCTCCACTTT
TRBD1,TRBJ1-6,TRBV13,-,CASSPSTGGNSPLHF,TGTGCCAGCAGCCCCTCAACAGGGGGAAATTCACCCCTCCACTTT
-,TRBJ1-2,TRBV7-9,few,CASSPVGQGAYGYTF,TGTGCCAGCAGCCCCGTGGGGCAGGGAGCTTATGGCTACACCTTC
TRBD1,TRBJ1-6,TRBV4-3,few,CASSHEPTGRNSPLHF,TGCGCCAGCAGCCATGAGCCGACAGGGAGGAATTCACCCCTCCACTTT
TRBD1,TRBJ1-2,TRBV7-9,-,CASSPGQGVDGYTF,TGTGCCAGCAGTCCTGGACAGGGGGTTGATGGCTACACCTTC
TRBD1,TRBJ2-5,TRBV12-3/TRBV12-4,few,CASSTWDSQETQYF,TGTGCCAGCAGTACTTGGGACAGTCAAGAGACCCAGTACTTC
TRBD2,TRBJ2-1,TRBV7-2,few,CASTPGRGDNEQFF,TGTGCCAGCACCCCGGGGAGGGGAGACAATGAGCAGTTCTTC
-,TRBJ2-2,TRBV3-1,many,CASSQVTSVGGELFF,TGTGCCAGCAGCCAAGTAACAAGCGTGGGCGGGGAGCTGTTTTTT
-,TRBJ2-5,TRBV29-1,-,CSVYKQTQYF,TGCAGCGTATATAAGCAGACCCAGTACTTC
-,TRBJ2-6,TRBV3-1,-,CASKRRGLDTTSGANVLTF,TGTGCCAGCAAGAGGAGGGGACTCGACACCACCTCTGGGGCCAACGTCCTGACTTTC
-,TRBJ2-7,TRBV7-8,few,CASSFAGIPYEQYF,TGTGCCAGCAGCTTCGCGGGGATACCGTACGAGCAGTACTTC
TRBD1,TRBJ1-4,TRBV4-3,few,CASSQGTGKDEKLFF,TGCGCCAGCAGCCAGGGGACAGGGAAGGATGAAAAACTGTTTTTT
-,TRBJ1-4,TRBV7-9,-,CASSLAGQLNEKLFF,TGTGCCAGCAGCTTAGCGGGGCAGTTAAATGAAAAACTGTTTTTT
-,TRBJ1-4,TRBV20-1,few,CSARDLGREYEKLFF,TGCAGTGCTAGAGATCTCGGCAGGGAGTACGAAAAACTGTTTTTT
-,TRBJ1-6,TRBV14,few,CASSQRTQDGSNSPLHF,TGTGCCAGCAGCCAACGTACACAGGACGGGTCTAATTCACCCCTCCACTTT
-,TRBJ2-3,TRBV12-3/TRBV12-4,few,CASSFEGRPQYF,TGTGCCAGCAGTTTTGAAGGGCGACCACAGTATTTT
TRBD1,TRBJ2-5,TRBV6-2/TRBV6-3,-,CASSYPRTGKETQYF,TGTGCCAGCAGTTACCCCAGGACAGGGAAAGAGACCCAGTACTTC
-,TRBJ2-2,TRBV12-3/TRBV12-4,many,CASSWGAPGTGELFF,TGTGCCAGCAGTTGGGGGGCCCCGGGCACCGGGGAGCTGTTTTTT
TRBD2,TRBJ2-7,TRBV6-1,-,CASSEGPSGIYEQYF,TGTGCCAGCAGTGAAGGGCCTAGCGGGATCTACGAGCAGTACTTC
-,TRBJ1-1,TRBV7-9,few,CASSLGSSVRLNTEAFF,TGTGCCAGCAGCTTAGGGTCGTCAGTCCGCTTGAACACTGAAGCTTTCTTT
-,TRBJ1-2,TRBV12-3/TRBV12-4,few,CASTEPIRDGYTF,TGTGCCAGCACCGAACCCATCAGGGATGGCTACACCTTC
TRBD1,TRBJ1-2,TRBV9,few,CASSVGAGGMYGYTF,TGTGCCAGCAGCGTAGGAGCAGGGGGCATGTATGGCTACACCTTC
-,TRBJ1-5,TRBV4-1,-,CASSPIPDGNQPQHF,TGCGCCAGCAGCCCAATTCCGGACGGGAATCAGCCCCAGCATTTT
-,TRBJ2-2,TRBV7-9,many,CASSLRAGTGELFF,TGTGCCAGCAGCTTACGGGCGGGGACCGGGGAGCTGTTTTTT
-,TRBJ2-1,TRBV10-3,-,CAISADNEQFF,TGTGCCATCAGTGCCGACAATGAGCAGTTCTTC
-,TRBJ2-5,TRBV7-9,few,CASSLQGLPQTQYF,TGTGCCAGCAGCTTGCAGGGGCTCCCCCAGACCCAGTACTTC
-,TRBJ1-1,TRBV20-1,many,CSATGLRGNTEAFF,TGCAGTGCTACAGGGTTACGGGGCAACACTGAAGCTTTCTTT
TRBD2,TRBJ2-1,TRBV20-1,-,CSAIRSLAGGYNEQFF,TGCAGTGCTATCCGCTCTCTAGCGGGGGGTTACAATGAGCAGTTCTTC
-,TRBJ2-3,TRBV5-1,-,CASSLAEGNPLDTQYF,TGCGCCAGCAGCTTGGCCGAGGGTAACCCTTTAGATACGCAGTATTTT
TRBD1,TRBJ1-5,TRBV6-1,-,CASIRQGDSNQPQHF,TGTGCCAGCATCCGTCAGGGGGATAGCAATCAGCCCCAGCATTTT
TRBD2,TRBJ2-5,TRBV20-1,few,CSARTSGGEETQYF,TGCAGTGCTAGGACTAGCGGGGGGGAAGAGACCCAGTACTTC